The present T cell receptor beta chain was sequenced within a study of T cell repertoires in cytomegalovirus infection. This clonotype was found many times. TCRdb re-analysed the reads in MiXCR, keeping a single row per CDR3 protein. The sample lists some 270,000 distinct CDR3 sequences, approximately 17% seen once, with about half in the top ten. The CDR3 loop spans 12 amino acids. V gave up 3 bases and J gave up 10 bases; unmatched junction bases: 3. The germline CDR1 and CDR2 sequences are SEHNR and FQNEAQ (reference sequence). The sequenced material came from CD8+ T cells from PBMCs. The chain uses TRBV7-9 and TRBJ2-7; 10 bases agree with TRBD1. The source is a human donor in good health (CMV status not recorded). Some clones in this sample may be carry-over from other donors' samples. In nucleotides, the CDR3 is TGTGCCAGCAGCTTCGGGACAGGGGAACAGTACTTC. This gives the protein CASSFGTGEQYF. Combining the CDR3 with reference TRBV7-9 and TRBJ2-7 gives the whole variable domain DTGVSQNPRHKITKRGQNVTFRCDPISEHNRLYWYRQTLGQGPEFLTYFQNEAQLEKSRLLSDRFSAERPKGSFSTLEIQRTEQGDSAMYLCASSFGTGEQYFGPGTRLTVT.